These 5 T cell receptor beta chains were sequenced from one sample in a study of CD8 T cells in ankylosing spondylitis. TCRdb re-called the 5' RACE reads through MiXCR, storing one row per CDR3 protein. This table holds a few hundred thousand distinct CDR3 sequences, 10% to 13% found once. Sample: blood, either unsorted or a sorted T cell fraction (not recorded which). The receptors here all came from a male donor with ankylosing spondylitis or in good health (not recorded which).

This clonotype was detected many times. Mismatch with germline at one junction end may stem from a read error. The gene calls are TRBV10-3 and TRBJ1-2; 7 bases are shared with TRBD1. This CDR3 comprises 15 residues. The germline V gene has CDR1 ENHRY and CDR2 SYGVKD. The CDR3 region has the DNA TGTGCCATCAGTGAGTTACAGGGGACTAAATATGGCTACACCTTC. Residues: CAISELQGTKYGYTF.

This chain joins TRBV5-5 and TRBJ1-2; D is uncertain. V was clipped by 2 bases and J by 10 bases, with 9 bases between them. This CDR3 has 11 residues. CDR1 SGHKS and CDR2 YYEKEE come from the germline V gene (reference sequence). The CDR3 sequence: CASSLHPAYTF. CDR3 in DNA: TGTGCCAGCAGCTTACACCCAGCCTACACCTTC.

This clonotype was found many times. The J gene is TRBJ2-2, the V gene TRBV12-3 or TRBV12-4; 7 nucleotides line up with TRBD1. J lost 5 bases, V lost 7 bases, and 4 bases had no gene match. The CDR3 has 13 residues. The CDR3 bases are TGTGCCAGCAATCCACAGGGGACCGGGGAGCTGTTTTTT. Its translation is CASNPQGTGELFF.

This clonotype has ten or more counts. The rearrangement joins TRBV7-9 to TRBJ2-7, with D unclear. The CDR3 extends over 12 amino acids. Trimming took off 3 bases at V and 5 bases at J, with 8 bases between the two ends. Germline loops: CDR1 SEHNR, CDR2 FQNEAQ (reference sequence). CDR3 nucleotide sequence: TGTGCCAGCAGCTTCAGGCCCGACGAGCAGTACTTC. Protein product: CASSFRPDEQYF.

This clonotype has at least ten counts. The rearrangement uses TRBV20-1 and TRBJ2-7; D might be TRBD1 (5 bases). V was shortened by 6 bases and J by 0 bases, with 18 bases between the two germline ends. Germline V lookup: CDR1 DFQATT, CDR2 SNEGSKA (reference sequence). This CDR3 has 15 residues. CDR3 protein: CSAISADRSSYEQYF. The CDR3 DNA reads TGCAGTGCGATCTCCGCCGACAGAAGCTCCTACGAGCAGTACTTC.